Listed below are T cell receptor beta chains from one sample, sequenced in a study of OX40 agonist ivuxolimab in advanced cancers. Clones were sequenced by immunoSEQ multiplex PCR, and TCRdb holds only the in-frame ones, with some missing. This table holds roughly 76,000 clones, approximately 86% found once. The sequences come from CD4+ or CD8+ T cells sorted from blood, collected in a trial of the OX40 agonist ivuxolimab. The receptors shown here come from an adult with an advanced solid tumor such as melanoma, head and neck, liver or kidney cancer. Both conserved end residues are part of each CDR3. The D gene is left open where the match is weak. Clone size is given for some rows only: seen once, a few or many times, or a class if the clone is expanded.

>.|.|TRBV7-8|TRBJ2-5
CASRETGETQYF
TGTGCCAGCAGAGAAACAGGGGAGACCCAGTACTTC
>.|.|TRBV5-1|TRBJ1-5
CASSLAGNDNQPQHF
TGCGCCAGCAGCTTGGCGGGAAACGACAATCAGCCCCAGCATTTT
>.|.|TRBV19|TRBJ2-2
CASRVLVDTGELFF
TGTGCCAGTAGGGTACTAGTAGACACCGGGGAGCTGTTTTTT
>once|.|TRBV19|TRBJ1-4
CASSDFFVRGLFF
TGTGCCAGTAGTGACTTCTTCGTAAGGGGACTGTTTTTT
>few|.|TRBV6-5|TRBJ1-1
CASSYSRDKTEAFF
TGTGCCAGCAGTTACTCTCGGGACAAGACTGAAGCTTTCTTT
>.|TRBD2|TRBV19|TRBJ2-1
CASTRGGSSYNEQFF
TGTGCCAGTACCCGCGGGGGTAGCTCCTACAATGAGCAGTTCTTC
>once|TRBD1|TRBV19|TRBJ1-2
CASSIGQGEGYTF
TGTGCCAGTAGTATTGGCCAGGGGGAGGGCTACACCTTC
>.|TRBD1|TRBV28|TRBJ1-2
CASSLDRGRYGYTF
TGTGCCAGCAGTCTTGACAGGGGGCGATATGGCTACACCTTC
>.|TRBD2|TRBV11-2|TRBJ2-1
CASRTTSGIYNEQFF
TGTGCCAGCAGGACGACTAGCGGGATTTACAATGAGCAGTTCTTC
>.|.|TRBV6-5|TRBJ1-5
CASSYSAPNQPQHF
TGTGCCAGCAGTTACTCAGCCCCGAATCAGCCCCAGCATTTT
>.|.|TRBV19|TRBJ1-1
CASSKERATEAFF
TGTGCCAGTAGTAAAGAGAGGGCCACTGAAGCTTTCTTT
>once|.|TRBV30|TRBJ2-7
CAWSVRGADKNPLSYEQYF
TGTGCCTGGAGTGTCCGAGGGGCTGACAAAAACCCACTTTCCTACGAGCAGTACTTC
>.|.|TRBV7-3|TRBJ1-1
CASSLGEGSGAFF
TGTGCCAGCAGCCTGGGGGAAGGATCGGGAGCTTTCTTT
>.|TRBD1|TRBV5-1|TRBJ1-6
CASSLDRGDSPLHF
TGCGCCAGCAGCTTGGACAGGGGGGATTCACCCCTCCACTTT
>.|TRBD2|TRBV7-6|TRBJ2-3
CASTSGLAGVYGTQYF
TGTGCCAGCACCTCCGGACTAGCGGGGGTTTATGGTACGCAGTATTTT
>.|TRBD2|TRBV9|TRBJ2-5
CASSPSGLARETQYF
TGTGCCAGCAGCCCCTCGGGACTAGCTCGGGAGACCCAGTACTTC
>.|.|TRBV11-3|TRBJ2-1
CASSLGRNEQFF
TGTGCCAGCAGCTTGGGTCGCAATGAGCAGTTCTTC
>once|.|TRBV7-6|TRBJ1-6
CASSLSPQGSPGSPLHF
TGTGCCAGCAGCTTATCCCCACAGGGATCTCCCGGTTCACCCCTCCACTTT
>.|.|TRBV7-6|TRBJ2-1
CASSLASGQLGDEQFF
TGTGCCAGCAGCTTAGCGAGCGGACAGCTCGGAGATGAGCAGTTCTTC
>.|.|TRBV5-1|TRBJ2-3
CASQRTYGTDTQYF
TGCGCCAGCCAACGGACTTACGGCACAGATACGCAGTATTTT
>.|.|TRBV7-9|TRBJ2-2
CASSLEERAGELFF
TGTGCCAGCAGCTTAGAGGAGCGGGCCGGGGAGCTGTTTTTT
>.|.|TRBV28|TRBJ1-5
CASGPAGLDQPQHF
TGTGCCAGCGGCCCAGCGGGATTGGATCAGCCCCAGCATTTT
>once|TRBD1|TRBV9|TRBJ2-1
CASSDDTTGRSYNEQFF
TGTGCCAGCAGCGATGATACGACAGGGCGCTCCTACAATGAGCAGTTCTTC
>.|.|TRBV12-5|TRBJ2-7
CASGLRAGAEQYF
TGTGCTAGTGGTTTGAGGGCCGGGGCCGAGCAGTACTTC
>few|.|TRBV4-1|TRBJ2-2
CASSQAVRGRGTGELFF
TGCGCCAGCAGCCAAGCCGTCAGGGGACGCGGCACCGGGGAGCTGTTTTTT
>.|.|TRBV6-6|TRBJ1-5
CASSSRALEQPQHF
TGTGCCAGCAGTTCCCGCGCCCTCGAGCAGCCCCAGCATTTT
>.|.|TRBV7-2|TRBJ1-4
CASSAQDGLGEKLFF
TGTGCCAGCAGCGCCCAGGACGGGTTAGGGGAAAAACTGTTTTTT
>.|.|TRBV28|TRBJ1-5
CASSLRDPGTQHF
TGTGCCAGCAGTCTTCGGGATCCGGGAACCCAGCATTTT
>.|.|TRBV19|TRBJ2-7
CASKGGPGEQYF
TGTGCCAGTAAGGGGGGGCCTGGCGAGCAGTACTTC
>.|.|TRBV4-2|TRBJ2-1
CASSPSTIGEQFF
TGTGCCAGCAGCCCCTCAACGATCGGTGAGCAGTTCTTC
>once|.|TRBV28|TRBJ1-2
CASSNPGRGYTF
TGTGCCAGCAGTAATCCGGGGAGGGGCTACACCTTC
>.|TRBD1|TRBV19|TRBJ2-3
CASSSRTGRTDTQYF
TGTGCCAGTAGTTCCCGGACAGGGCGGACAGATACGCAGTATTTT
>.|TRBD2|TRBV10-3|TRBJ2-7
CAVGTSGIYEQYF
TGTGCCGTTGGGACTAGCGGGATCTACGAGCAGTACTTC
>.|TRBD1|TRBV18|TRBJ1-1
CASSPTRQGARPDTEAFF
TGTGCCAGCTCACCAACAAGACAGGGGGCGCGTCCCGACACTGAAGCTTTCTTT
>.|TRBD2|TRBV4-2|TRBJ2-3
CASSQVSREGLPDTQYF
TGTGCCAGCAGCCAAGTTTCGCGGGAGGGCCTTCCAGATACGCAGTATTTT
>few|.|TRBV28|TRBJ2-3
CASSPQLDGTQYF
TGTGCCAGCAGCCCCCAGTTAGATGGGACGCAGTATTTT
>.|.|TRBV11-2|TRBJ1-1
CASSYPGSSVTEAFF
TGTGCCAGCAGCTACCCAGGCAGCAGTGTCACTGAAGCTTTCTTT
>once|.|TRBV2|TRBJ1-1
CASSLVWRREAFF
TGTGCCAGCAGCCTCGTTTGGCGGCGGGAAGCTTTCTTT
>.|.|TRBV9|TRBJ2-3
CASSASPGAADTQYF
TGTGCCAGCAGCGCGTCGCCGGGGGCAGCCGATACGCAGTATTTT
>.|.|TRBV5-1|TRBJ2-5
CASSLEGWETQYF
TGCGCCAGCAGCTTGGAAGGATGGGAGACCCAGTACTTC
>.|.|TRBV5-4|TRBJ2-5
CASSLHRQNQETQYF
TGTGCCAGCAGCTTGCACCGCCAGAACCAAGAGACCCAGTACTTC
>.|.|TRBV4-1|TRBJ2-6
CASSPGLPAGSGANVLTF
TGCGCCAGCAGCCCTGGGCTCCCGGCTGGCTCTGGGGCCAACGTCCTGACTTTC
>once|.|TRBV15|TRBJ2-3
CATSKGDSDTQYF
TGTGCCACCAGCAAAGGGGATTCGGATACGCAGTATTTT
>.|.|TRBV4-3|TRBJ2-3
CASSQELADTQYF
TGCGCCAGCAGCCAAGAATTGGCAGATACGCAGTATTTT
>.|.|TRBV28|TRBJ2-1
CASTPHPPVYNEQFF
TGTGCCAGCACCCCGCACCCGCCCGTCTATAATGAGCAGTTCTTC
>.|.|TRBV28|TRBJ2-1
CASSFERTDNEQFF
TGTGCCAGCAGTTTTGAGCGGACCGACAATGAGCAGTTCTTC
>.|.|TRBV2|TRBJ2-5
CASREFQETQYF
TGTGCCAGCAGGGAGTTCCAAGAGACCCAGTACTTC
>.|.|TRBV4-2|TRBJ2-1
CASSHRGAQVNEQFF
TGTGCCAGCAGCCATAGGGGGGCCCAGGTCAATGAGCAGTTCTTC
>.|.|TRBV13|TRBJ1-3
CASRLQGGGGNTIYF
TGTGCCAGCAGACTACAGGGCGGTGGAGGAAACACCATATATTTT
>.|.|TRBV7-9|TRBJ1-6
CASSLLQGNSPLHF
TGTGCCAGCAGCTTGCTCCAGGGAAATTCACCCCTCCACTTT
>.|.|TRBV2|TRBJ1-6
CASSLGPGKSSYNSPLHF
TGTGCCAGCAGTTTAGGGCCAGGGAAGAGCTCCTATAATTCACCCCTCCACTTT
>few|.|TRBV6-5|TRBJ1-5
CASSYSRYSNQPQHF
TGTGCCAGCAGTTACTCGAGGTATAGCAATCAGCCCCAGCATTTT
>.|.|TRBV18|TRBJ2-7
CASSRGRGYEQYF
TGTGCCAGCTCACGGGGCAGGGGCTACGAGCAGTACTTC
>.|TRBD2|TRBV4-2|TRBJ2-4
CASSQDRTSGRNF
TGTGCCAGCAGCCAAGATCGGACTAGCGGGAGGAACTTC
>.|.|TRBV4-1|TRBJ1-1
CASSHLGQLNTEAFF
TGCGCCAGCAGCCATCTTGGACAGTTGAACACTGAAGCTTTCTTT